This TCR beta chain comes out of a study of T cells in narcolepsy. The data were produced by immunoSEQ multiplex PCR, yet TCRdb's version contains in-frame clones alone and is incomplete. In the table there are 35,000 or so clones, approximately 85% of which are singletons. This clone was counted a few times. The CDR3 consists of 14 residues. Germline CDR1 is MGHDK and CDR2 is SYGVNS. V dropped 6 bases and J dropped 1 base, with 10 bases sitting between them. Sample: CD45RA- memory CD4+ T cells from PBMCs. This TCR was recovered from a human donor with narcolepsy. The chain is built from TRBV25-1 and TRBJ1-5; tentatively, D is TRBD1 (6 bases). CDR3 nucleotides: TGTGCCAGCAGGGACAGTGGGAGCAATCAGCCCCAGCATTTT. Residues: CASRDSGSNQPQHF.